The clone carrying this TCR beta chain has a handful of counts. Antigen specificity is unknown. V was trimmed by 1 base and J by 10 bases, leaving 13 bases between them. Germline assignment: CDR1 SGHTA and CDR2 FQGNSA. This CDR3 contains 13 residues. These data belong to a study of vaccination and CD4 T cells after COVID-19. Study as a whole: Spike peptides, overlapping and drawn from SARS-CoV-2, HCoV-NL63, HCoV-OC43 and HCoV-229E, were used to stimulate cells. Overall study findings and caveats: Convalescent patients showed a median around 85% of reactive clones that were seen only post-vaccination.

The treatment is: approximately nine-day PBMC culture with coronavirus spike peptide pools or control peptides (ViraFEST assay). Cultures of PBMCs, a few million per well, were set up with roughly 9.1 IU/ml IL-2 and 8 to 10 ug/ml peptide pools. The Oncomine TCR Beta short-read assay sequenced DNA from cultured CD4+ T cells. A single record per CDR3 protein comes from TCRdb applying MiXCR to the PCR reads. This table holds about 13,000 distinct CDR3 sequences, 40% to 45% found once. The sequence was obtained from a human donor who had recovered from COVID-19. The source material was CD4+ T cells from blood, cultured in vitro. The rearrangement joins TRBV7-2 to TRBJ1-1; possible D gene TRBD1, 5 bases. In DNA, the CDR3 is TGTGCCAGCAGCTTAGGTGGGGCAGGTGGAGCTTTCTTT. Encoded protein: CASSLGGAGGAFF.